This T cell receptor (beta chain) was observed in a study of human T cells and chemical hapten exposure. The wider study: The patch tests put 0.01% DPC on the skin of the upper back and were read 6 days later.

Documented time point: patch test 1, 2 weeks after DPC sensitization. As for treatment: therapeutic diphenylcyclopropenone sensitization with weekly scalp DPC. This clonotype was picked up a small number of times. TCRdb ran MiXCR on the RACE reads and lists one entry per CDR3 protein. The sample has roughly 360,000 distinct CDR3 sequences, about 4.4% seen once. This material consisted of whole blood, taken in connection with sensitization to the hapten diphenylcyclopropenone (DPC). This sequence was found in a woman aged 50 to 60 with alopecia areata. Some clones in this sample may be carry-over from other donors' samples.

The CDR3 DNA reads as TGTGCCAGCAGCGAGGGCCTCGCAGGGACCGGGGAGCTGTTTTTT. Protein: CASSEGLAGTGELFF. The V call is TRBV12-3 or TRBV12-4, the J call TRBJ2-2; D might be TRBD1 or TRBD2, each matching 5 bases. Trimming cost V 6 bases and J 5 bases, with 16 bases left between them. The CDR3 is 15 residues long.